Following are 4 T cell receptor beta chains from one sample sequenced in a study of blood T cell repertoires in COVID-19. Here immunoSEQ multiplex PCR was the method, and the copy in TCRdb shows in-frame clones only, minus some. The sample contains about 150,000 clones, roughly three quarters of which appear only once. Sequencing was performed on peripheral blood. The receptors come from a man between 45 and 60 years old with active or convalescent COVID-19.

This clone was seen a few times. This rearrangement joins TRBV30 to TRBJ2-5; TRBD2 agrees at 11 bases. The CDR3 length is 14 residues. V lost 4 bases and J lost 1; bases outside the gene matches: 2. Per the germline V gene, CDR1 is GTSNPN and CDR2 is SVGIG (reference sequence). The CDR3, as DNA: TGTGCCTGGACTCTAGCGGGAGGCCAAGAGACCCAGTACTTC. It translates to CAWTLAGGQETQYF.

The J gene is TRBJ2-7, the V gene TRBV19; TRBD1 aligns across 11 bases. The germline gives CDR1 LNHDA, CDR2 SQIVND (reference sequence). The CDR3 runs 15 residues. After removal of 6 bases from V and 1 base from J, the junction contained 5 bases not matched to a gene. CDR3 region: CASSAGTGGSYEQYF. DNA for the CDR3: TGTGCCAGTAGCGCCGGGACAGGGGGGTCCTACGAGCAGTACTTC. Complete variable domain (other parts from reference TRBV19 and TRBJ2-7): DGGITQSPKYLFRKEGQNVTLSCEQNLNHDAMYWYRQDPGQGLRLIYYSQIVNDFQKGDIAEGYSVSREKKESFPLTVTSAQKNPTAFYLCASSAGTGGSYEQYFGPGTRLTVT.

The gene calls are TRBV10-3 and TRBJ2-3; D is unresolved. The V gene lost 3 bases and the J gene lost 1 base, with 17 bases spanning the gap. Per germline, CDR1 ENHRY and CDR2 SYGVKD. This CDR3 comprises 17 residues. The chain's CDR3 is CAISDTGWVARTDTQYF. CDR3 in DNA: TGTGCCATCAGTGATACGGGTTGGGTGGCACGCACAGATACGCAGTATTTT.

This chain connects TRBV9 to TRBJ2-7; 9 bases are a match to TRBD1. Germline V CDR1 and CDR2: SGDLS, YYNGEE. The junction had 12 bases not matched to a gene; V was cut back by 4 bases and J by 7 bases. This CDR3 comprises 15 residues. Written as DNA, the CDR3 is TGTGCCAGCAGCCCCCGGGACAGGGAGGCGGGAGAGCAGTACTTC. This gives the protein CASSPRDREAGEQYF.